Listed below are T cell receptor beta chains from one sample, sequenced in a study of shared clonotypes between healthy human individuals. Assay used: immunoSEQ multiplex PCR; TCRdb lists only in-frame clones, some missing. Of some 500,000 clones listed, 79% are singletons. The specimen was PBMCs. The receptors shown here come from a woman between 40 and 50 years old in good health. Some clones in this sample may be carry-over from other donors' samples. Each CDR3 is given with its conserved first and last residue. Each record gives: clone size, J gene, V gene, CDR3 protein. The size field is filled for only some rows; it gives once, few, many or a size class.

size: few
J: TRBJ2-1
V: TRBV5-1
CDR3: CASSGTSGMINEQFF

size: .
J: TRBJ2-1
V: TRBV6-5
CDR3: CASKRIGTSINEQFF

size: .
J: TRBJ2-1
V: TRBV28
CDR3: CASNGQADSIYNEQFF

size: .
J: TRBJ1-5
V: TRBV5-5
CDR3: CASSPSVGSNQPQHF

size: .
J: TRBJ2-1
V: TRBV25-1
CDR3: CASSAQTYYNEQFF

size: .
J: TRBJ2-7
V: TRBV6-1
CDR3: CASSDGVSGRGFYEQYF

size: few
J: TRBJ2-4
V: TRBV13
CDR3: CASSNSADRDPLNIQYF

size: few
J: .
V: TRBV4-3
CDR3: CASSQERVSLREQYF

size: many
J: TRBJ2-2
V: TRBV6-5
CDR3: CASSWGGGTGELFF

size: .
J: TRBJ2-5
V: TRBV18
CDR3: CASSPIKQGWETQYF

size: .
J: TRBJ2-3
V: TRBV5-4
CDR3: CASSTRWGQAGDTQYF

size: .
J: TRBJ1-1
V: TRBV2
CDR3: CASSTRQGATEAFF

size: .
J: TRBJ2-6
V: TRBV2
CDR3: CASTRVPFQHTGANVLTF

size: .
J: TRBJ2-1
V: TRBV5-1
CDR3: CASSLDPGLANEQFF

size: once
J: TRBJ2-5
V: TRBV5-4
CDR3: CASSLEGETQYF

size: .
J: TRBJ2-5
V: TRBV30
CDR3: CAWSVNLQETQYF

size: .
J: TRBJ1-5
V: TRBV19
CDR3: CASSIRGPYQPQHF

size: .
J: TRBJ2-1
V: TRBV10-2
CDR3: CASTPQGIGNEQFF

size: .
J: TRBJ2-1
V: TRBV18
CDR3: CASSPGTGVYNEQFF

size: few
J: TRBJ2-1
V: TRBV19
CDR3: CASSQRQIYNEQFF

size: .
J: TRBJ2-6
V: TRBV7-9
CDR3: CASSLRTSGANVLTF

size: .
J: TRBJ2-1
V: TRBV7-2
CDR3: CASSLLSGGAGGYNEQFF

size: .
J: TRBJ2-5
V: TRBV4-2
CDR3: CASSQDQGLGETQYF

size: .
J: TRBJ1-1
V: TRBV11-3
CDR3: CASSLMKDTEAFF

size: .
J: TRBJ2-1
V: TRBV11-1
CDR3: CASSFGPGISYNEQFF

size: .
J: TRBJ1-1
V: TRBV5-6
CDR3: CASSSTQGLAEAFF

size: .
J: TRBJ2-7
V: TRBV5-1
CDR3: CASKADGSGSSEQYF

size: .
J: TRBJ2-5
V: TRBV7-2
CDR3: CASSKREETQYF

size: once
J: .
V: TRBV5-1
CDR3: CASSLGGLAAAGEQYF

size: .
J: TRBJ2-3
V: TRBV2
CDR3: CASSASGDTQYF

size: once
J: TRBJ2-2
V: TRBV28
CDR3: CASSLGGGELFF

size: .
J: .
V: TRBV6-5
CDR3: CASSYGEAYEQYF

size: .
J: TRBJ2-7
V: TRBV19
CDR3: CASSILRDSSYEQYF

size: .
J: TRBJ1-5
V: TRBV7-2
CDR3: CASSHTGSNQPQHF

size: .
J: TRBJ1-5
V: TRBV19
CDR3: CASSIDLGSNQPQHF